This T cell receptor beta chain originates from a study of T cell responses to AZD1222 COVID-19 vaccine. Overall study findings and caveats: Distributed over spike, vaccine-associated CD4 TCRs predominated at 160-218 and 743-854.

The assay was immunoSEQ multiplex PCR, and TCRdb's table has in-frame clones only and misses some. Seen here are about 170,000 clones, 85% to 90% observed once, and the top ten hold 1.5% to 2%. On this clone: Its specificity is not known.

The CDR3 has 15 residues. Germline CDR1 reads SGHAT; CDR2 reads FQDESV (reference sequence). J was trimmed by 0 bases and V by 2 bases; bases with no gene match: 4. J is TRBJ2-7 and V is TRBV11-1; 7 positions agree with TRBD2. Material: peripheral blood, obtained on day 0 of AZD1222 vaccination. The TCR was taken from an adult in good health. Here the CDR3 reads CASSLTSVVSYEQYF. CDR3 bases: TGTGCCAGCAGCTTAACTAGCGTAGTCTCCTACGAGCAGTACTTC. The full variable domain, completed using reference TRBV11-1 and TRBJ2-7, is EAEVAQSPRYKITEKSQAVAFWCDPISGHATLYWYRQILGQGPELLVQFQDESVVDDSQLPKDRFSAERLKGVDSTLKIQPAELGDSAMYLCASSLTSVVSYEQYFGPGTRLTVT.